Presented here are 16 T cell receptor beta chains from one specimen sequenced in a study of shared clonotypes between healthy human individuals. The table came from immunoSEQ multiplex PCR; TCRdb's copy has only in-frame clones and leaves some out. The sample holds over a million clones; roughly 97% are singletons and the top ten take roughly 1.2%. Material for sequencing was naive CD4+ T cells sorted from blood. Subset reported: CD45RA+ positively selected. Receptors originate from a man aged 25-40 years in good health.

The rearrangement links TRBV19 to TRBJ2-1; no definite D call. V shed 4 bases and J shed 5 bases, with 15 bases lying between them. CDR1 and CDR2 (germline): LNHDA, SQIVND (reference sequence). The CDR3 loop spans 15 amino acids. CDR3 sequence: CASSKAFPFHNEQFF. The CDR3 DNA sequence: TGTGCCAGTAGTAAGGCGTTTCCATTTCACAATGAGCAGTTCTTC.

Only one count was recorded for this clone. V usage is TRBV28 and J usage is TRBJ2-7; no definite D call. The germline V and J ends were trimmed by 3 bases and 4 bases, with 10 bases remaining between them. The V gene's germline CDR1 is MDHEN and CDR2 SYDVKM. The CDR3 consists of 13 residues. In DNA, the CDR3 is TGTGCCAGCAGTTTTAACAATAATTACGAGCAGTACTTC. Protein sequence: CASSFNNNYEQYF.

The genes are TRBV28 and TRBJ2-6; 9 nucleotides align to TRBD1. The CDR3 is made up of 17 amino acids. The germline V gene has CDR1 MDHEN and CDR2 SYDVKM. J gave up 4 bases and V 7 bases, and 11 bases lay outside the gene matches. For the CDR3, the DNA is TGTGCCAGCACCCCGGACAGGGGAGGGCACGGGGCCAACGTCCTGACTTTC. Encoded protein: CASTPDRGGHGANVLTF.

The CDR3 spells CAWSHGPNYGAFF. In DNA form, the CDR3 reads TGTGCCTGGAGTCATGGGCCCAACTACGGAGCTTTCTTT. The chain joins TRBV30 to TRBJ1-1; D remains unclear. The CDR3 covers 13 residues. Trimming took off 2 bases at V and 10 bases at J, with 17 bases between the two ends. Per germline, CDR1 GTSNPN and CDR2 SVGIG (reference sequence). Complete variable domain (other parts from reference TRBV30 and TRBJ1-1): SQTIHQWPATLVQPVGSPLSLECTVEGTSNPNLYWYRQAAGRGLQLLFYSVGIGQISSEVPQNLSASRPQDRQFILSSKKLLLSDSGFYLCAWSHGPNYGAFFGQGTRLTVV.

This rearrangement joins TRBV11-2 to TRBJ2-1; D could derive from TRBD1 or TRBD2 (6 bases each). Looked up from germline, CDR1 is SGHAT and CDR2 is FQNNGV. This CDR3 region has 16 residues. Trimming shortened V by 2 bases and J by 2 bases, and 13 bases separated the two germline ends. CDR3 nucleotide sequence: TGTGCCAGCAGCTTAAGGGGGGCAGGCCCCTACAATGAGCAGTTCTTC. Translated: CASSLRGAGPYNEQFF.

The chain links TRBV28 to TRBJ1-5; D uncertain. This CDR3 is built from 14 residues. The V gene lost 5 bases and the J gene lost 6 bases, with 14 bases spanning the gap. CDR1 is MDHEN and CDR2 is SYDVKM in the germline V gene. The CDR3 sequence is CASSHQRAGQPQHF. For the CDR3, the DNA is TGTGCCAGCAGTCACCAAAGGGCTGGTCAGCCCCAGCATTTT.

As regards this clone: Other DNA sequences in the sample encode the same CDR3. The DNA for the CDR3 is TGCAGCGTCGGGTCCAGCTCTGGAAACACCATATATTTT. Translating it yields CSVGSSSGNTIYF. This chain connects TRBV29-1 to TRBJ1-3, with unresolved D. V lost 6 bases and J lost 0, with 9 bases in between. The CDR3 has 13 amino acids. The germline gives CDR1 SQVTM, CDR2 ANQGSEA.

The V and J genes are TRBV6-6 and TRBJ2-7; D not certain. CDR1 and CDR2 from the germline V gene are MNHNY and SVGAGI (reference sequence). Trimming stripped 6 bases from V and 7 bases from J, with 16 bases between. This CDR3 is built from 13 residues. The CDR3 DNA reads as TGTGCCAGCAGGACCGGGTCCTGGGGTGAGCAGTACTTC. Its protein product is CASRTGSWGEQYF.

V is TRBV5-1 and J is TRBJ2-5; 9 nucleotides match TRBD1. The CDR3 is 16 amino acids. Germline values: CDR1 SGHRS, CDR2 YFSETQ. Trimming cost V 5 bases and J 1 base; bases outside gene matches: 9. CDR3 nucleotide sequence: TGCGCCAGCAGTACCCCGGGACAGGGACTCCAAGAGACCCAGTACTTC. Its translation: CASSTPGQGLQETQYF. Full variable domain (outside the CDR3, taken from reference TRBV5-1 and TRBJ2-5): KAGVTQTPRYLIKTRGQQVTLSCSPISGHRSVSWYQQTPGQGLQFLFEYFSETQRNKGNFPGRFSGRQFSNSRSEMNVSTLELGDSALYLCASSTPGQGLQETQYFGPGTRLLVL.

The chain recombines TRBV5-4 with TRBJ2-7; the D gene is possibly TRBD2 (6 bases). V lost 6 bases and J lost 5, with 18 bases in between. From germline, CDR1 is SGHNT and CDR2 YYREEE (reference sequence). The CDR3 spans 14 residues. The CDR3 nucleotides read TGTGCCAGCACCCTAGCGCCGGCATCCCACGAGCAGTACTTC. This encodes CASTLAPASHEQYF.

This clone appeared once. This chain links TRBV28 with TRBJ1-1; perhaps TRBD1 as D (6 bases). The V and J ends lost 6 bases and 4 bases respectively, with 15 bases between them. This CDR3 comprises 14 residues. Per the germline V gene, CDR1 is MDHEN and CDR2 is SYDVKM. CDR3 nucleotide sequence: TGTGCCAGCAGCTCCCTTGGGGGGCTCACTGAAGCTTTCTTT. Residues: CASSSLGGLTEAFF.

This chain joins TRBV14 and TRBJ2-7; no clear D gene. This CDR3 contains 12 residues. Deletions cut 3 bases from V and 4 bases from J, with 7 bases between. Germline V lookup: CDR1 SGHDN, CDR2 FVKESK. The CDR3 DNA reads TGTGCCAGCAGCCAGTCCAATTACGAGCAGTACTTC. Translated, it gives CASSQSNYEQYF.

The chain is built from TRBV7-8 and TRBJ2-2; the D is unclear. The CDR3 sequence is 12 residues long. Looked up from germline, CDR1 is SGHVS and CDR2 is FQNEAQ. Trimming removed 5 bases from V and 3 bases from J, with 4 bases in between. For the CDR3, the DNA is TGTGCCAGCAGCACCCACACCGGGGAGCTGTTTTTT. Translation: CASSTHTGELFF. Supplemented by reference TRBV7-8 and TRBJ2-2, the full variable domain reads GAGVSQSPRYKVAKRGQDVALRCDPISGHVSLFWYQQALGQGPEFLTYFQNEAQLDKSGLPSDRFFAERPEGSVSTLKIQRTQQEDSAVYLCASSTHTGELFFGEGSRLTVL.

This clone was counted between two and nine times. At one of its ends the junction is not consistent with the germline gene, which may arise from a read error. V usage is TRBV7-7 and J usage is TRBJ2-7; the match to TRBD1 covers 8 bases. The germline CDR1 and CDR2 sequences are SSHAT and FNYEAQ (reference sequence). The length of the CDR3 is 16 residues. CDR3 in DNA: TGTGCTAGCAGCTTAGCCGGACGACAGGGGTTCTACGAGCAGTACTTC. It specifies CASSLAGRQGFYEQYF.

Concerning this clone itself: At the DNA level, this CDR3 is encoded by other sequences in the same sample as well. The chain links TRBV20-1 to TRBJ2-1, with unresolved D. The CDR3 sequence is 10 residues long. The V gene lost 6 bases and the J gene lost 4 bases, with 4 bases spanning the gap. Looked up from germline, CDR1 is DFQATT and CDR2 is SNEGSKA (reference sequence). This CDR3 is CSAVYNEQFF. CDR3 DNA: TGCAGTGCGGTATACAATGAGCAGTTCTTC.

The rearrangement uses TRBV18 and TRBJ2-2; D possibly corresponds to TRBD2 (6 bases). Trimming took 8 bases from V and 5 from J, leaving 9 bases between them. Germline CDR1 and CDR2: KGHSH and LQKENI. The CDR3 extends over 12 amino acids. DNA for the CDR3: TGTGCCAGCCGAGCGGGTACCGGGGAGCTGTTTTTT. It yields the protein CASRAGTGELFF.